This T cell receptor beta chain was identified during a study of T cell responses to AZD1222 COVID-19 vaccine. Study in general: Analyses pooled second doses at about 4 or about 12 weeks. Findings and caveats of the study: Without day 14 samples, only post-peak T cell repertoires were studied. Per reports, nearly half of all spike-specific TCRs target regions that are unmutated in variants.

Unmatched junction bases numbered 7, after V lost 6 bases and J lost 4 bases. CDR1 GTSNPN and CDR2 SVGIG come from the germline V gene (reference sequence). The CDR3 is 13 residues long. Clones were sequenced by immunoSEQ multiplex PCR, and TCRdb holds only the in-frame ones, with some missing. This table holds about 100,000 clones, around nine tenths found once. With respect to this clone: Its matching antigen is unknown.

This sequence joins TRBV30 and TRBJ2-5, with 8 positions matching TRBD1. Sequencing used peripheral blood, obtained on day 0 of AZD1222 vaccination. The source is an adult in good health. CDR3 DNA: TGTGCCTGCGACACAGGGGGGCGAGAGACCCAGTACTTC. Translating it yields CACDTGGRETQYF.